The TCR beta chain under discussion was sequenced for a study of blood T cell repertoires in COVID-19. Looking at the study overall: Both acute and convalescent COVID-19 samples were obtained from the United States, Italy and Spain. The analysed material was cDNA or gDNA that came from T cells, B-cell-depleted T cells, or PBMCs.

Source study methods: How many nucleated cells were present was estimated from reference gene primer amplification. Measured with immunoSEQ multiplex PCR; TCRdb has only the in-frame clones, and not every one. V and J calls and clone size are as listed in that table; D and trimming were resolved from the DNA. This sample has about 52,000 clones, with about 90% found just once. Sequenced material: peripheral blood. This sequence was found in a human donor with active COVID-19. The donor label of this sample is uncertain.

The CDR3 coding sequence is TGTGCCAGCAGTCTGACGGGGACAGGGAAAGCTTTCTTT. This translates into CASSLTGTGKAFF. This chain connects TRBV5-6 to TRBJ1-1; TRBD1 agrees at 9 bases. The V gene end was trimmed by 5 bases and the J gene end by 9 bases; junction bases not matched to a gene: 8. The germline CDR1 and CDR2 sequences are SGHDT and YYEEEE. This CDR3 spans 13 amino acids.